This TCR beta chain comes out of a study of blood T cell repertoires in COVID-19. Study-wide context: Spain, Italy and the United States supplied samples that represented acute and convalescent COVID-19.

Generated by immunoSEQ multiplex PCR, the TCRdb table keeps only in-frame clones and is missing some. The sample has some 130,000 clones, roughly 85% seen once. Trimming left V 3 bases short and J 5 bases short, with 13 bases between. CDR3 size: 14 residues. The germline gives CDR1 KGHSH, CDR2 LQKENI. Clinical history as reported by participants underpinned cohort assignment. This clonotype was sampled from a man aged 50-60 years who had recovered from COVID-19. The sample was PBMCs or T cells enriched from blood (not recorded which). This sequence joins TRBV18 and TRBJ1-1; D is possibly TRBD1 (5 bases). The DNA for the CDR3 is TGTGCCAGCTCACCGGTCAGGGAGGGAACTGAAGCTTTCTTT. Protein: CASSPVREGTEAFF. The whole variable domain, remainder taken from reference TRBV18 and TRBJ1-1, is NAGVMQNPRHLVRRRGQEARLRCSPMKGHSHVYWYRQLPEEGLKFMVYLQKENIIDESGMPKERFSAEFPKEGPSILRIQQVVRGDSAAYFCASSPVREGTEAFFGQGTRLTVV.